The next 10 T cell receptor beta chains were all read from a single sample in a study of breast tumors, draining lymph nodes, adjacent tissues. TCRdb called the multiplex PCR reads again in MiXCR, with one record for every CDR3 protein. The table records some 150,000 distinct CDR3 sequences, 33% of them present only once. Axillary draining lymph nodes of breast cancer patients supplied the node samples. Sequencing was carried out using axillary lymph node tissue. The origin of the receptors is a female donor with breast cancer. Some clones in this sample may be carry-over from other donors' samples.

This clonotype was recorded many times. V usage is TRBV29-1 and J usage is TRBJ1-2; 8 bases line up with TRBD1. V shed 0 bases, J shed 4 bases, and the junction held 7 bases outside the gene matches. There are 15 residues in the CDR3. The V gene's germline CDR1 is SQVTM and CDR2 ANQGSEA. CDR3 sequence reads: CSVEDPRTGFYGYTF. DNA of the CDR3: TGCAGCGTTGAAGACCCCAGGACAGGGTTCTATGGCTACACCTTC.

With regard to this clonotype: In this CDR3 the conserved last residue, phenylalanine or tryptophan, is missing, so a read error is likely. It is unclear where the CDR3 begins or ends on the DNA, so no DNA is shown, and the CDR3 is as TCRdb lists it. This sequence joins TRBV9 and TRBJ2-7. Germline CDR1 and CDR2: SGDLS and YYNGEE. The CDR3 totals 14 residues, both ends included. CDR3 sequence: CASSVAFGPYEQSC.

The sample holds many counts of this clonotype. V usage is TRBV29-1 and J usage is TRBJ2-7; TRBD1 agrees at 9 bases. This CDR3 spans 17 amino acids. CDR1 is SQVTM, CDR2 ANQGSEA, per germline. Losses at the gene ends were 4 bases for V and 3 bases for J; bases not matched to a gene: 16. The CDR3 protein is CSVARRGVQGAFYEQYF. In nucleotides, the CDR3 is TGCAGCGTTGCCCGCCGGGGGGTACAGGGGGCATTCTACGAGCAGTACTTC.

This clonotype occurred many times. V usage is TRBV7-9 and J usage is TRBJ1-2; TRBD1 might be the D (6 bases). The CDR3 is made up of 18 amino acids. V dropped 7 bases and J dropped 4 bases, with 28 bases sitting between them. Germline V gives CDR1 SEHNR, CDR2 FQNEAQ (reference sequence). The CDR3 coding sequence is TGTGCCAGCACCCAACTAGTACAGGGCGAGTCGACGGGCTATGGCTACACCTTC. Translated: CASTQLVQGESTGYGYTF.

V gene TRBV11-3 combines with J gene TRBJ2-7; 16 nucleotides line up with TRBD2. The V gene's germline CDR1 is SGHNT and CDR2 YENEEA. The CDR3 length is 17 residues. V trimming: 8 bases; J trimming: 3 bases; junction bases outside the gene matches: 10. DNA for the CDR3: TGTGCCAGCGCGGGGACTAGCGGGAGGGCTTCCTACTACGAGCAGTACTTC. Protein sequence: CASAGTSGRASYYEQYF.

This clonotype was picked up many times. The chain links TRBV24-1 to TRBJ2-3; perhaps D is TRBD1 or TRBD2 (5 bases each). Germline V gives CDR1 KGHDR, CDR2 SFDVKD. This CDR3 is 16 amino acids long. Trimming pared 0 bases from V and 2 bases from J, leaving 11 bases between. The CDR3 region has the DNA TGTGCCACCAGTGATTTGGCCCGGGACCTCACAGATACGCAGTATTTT. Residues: CATSDLARDLTDTQYF.

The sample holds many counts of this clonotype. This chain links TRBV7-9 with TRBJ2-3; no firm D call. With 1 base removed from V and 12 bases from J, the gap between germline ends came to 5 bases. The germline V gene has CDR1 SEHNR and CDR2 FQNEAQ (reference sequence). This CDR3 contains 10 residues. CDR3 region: CASSLVPQYF. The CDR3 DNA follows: TGTGCCAGCAGCTTAGTTCCCCAGTATTTT.

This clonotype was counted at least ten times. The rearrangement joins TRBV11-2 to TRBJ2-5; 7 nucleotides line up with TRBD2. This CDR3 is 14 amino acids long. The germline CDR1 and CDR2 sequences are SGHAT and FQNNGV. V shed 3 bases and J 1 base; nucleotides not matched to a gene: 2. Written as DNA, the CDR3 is TGTGCCAGCAGCTTCGGGGAGGGCCAAGAGACCCAGTACTTC. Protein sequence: CASSFGEGQETQYF.

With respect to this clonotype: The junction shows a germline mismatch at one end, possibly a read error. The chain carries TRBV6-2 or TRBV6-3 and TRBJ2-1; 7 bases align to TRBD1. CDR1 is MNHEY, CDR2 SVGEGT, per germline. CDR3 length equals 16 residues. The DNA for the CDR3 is TGTGCCAGCAGTCACTCCCGACAGGGCTCCTACAATGAGCAGTTCTTC. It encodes CASSHSRQGSYNEQFF.

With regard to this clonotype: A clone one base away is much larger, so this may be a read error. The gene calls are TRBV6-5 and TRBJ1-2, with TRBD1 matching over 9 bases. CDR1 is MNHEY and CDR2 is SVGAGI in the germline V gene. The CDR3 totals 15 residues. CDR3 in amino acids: CASSHSGQGADGYTF. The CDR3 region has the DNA TGTGCCAGCAGTCACTCGGGACAGGGTGCGGATGGCTACACCTTC.